This TCR beta chain was documented in a study of CD8+ T cells in alopecia areata. Findings and caveats of the study: Under tofacitinib, fewer expanded CD8+ clones appeared among the top 100 scalp clones.

Concerning this clone: Its antigen is undetermined.

Sequencing templates came from extracted RNA that was reverse transcribed into cDNA. Only in-frame clones appear in the TCRdb table, and some are missing; sequencing was by immunoSEQ multiplex PCR. The sample lists about 190,000 clones; roughly three fifths were seen once. Deletions cut 0 bases from V and 4 bases from J, with 13 bases between. This CDR3 is 16 amino acids long. Germline CDR1 reads SQVTM; CDR2 reads ANQGSEA. Treatment indicated: oral pan-JAK inhibitor, 5-10 mg twice daily. The sequence was collected from a human donor with alopecia areata. This chain joins TRBV29-1 and TRBJ2-6, with a tentative D call TRBD1 (6 bases). The sample in question was CD4+ T cells sorted from blood, obtained around week 50, from a patient treated with tofacitinib. The CDR3: CSVEDLQGTGANVLTF. In nucleotides, the CDR3 is TGCAGCGTTGAAGATCTTCAGGGGACGGGGGCCAACGTCCTGACTTTC.